Below are 29 T cell receptor beta chains sequenced from a single sample in a study of CD8 T cells in ankylosing spondylitis. Each CDR3 protein is one row after TCRdb ran MiXCR on the 5' RACE reads. The table records about 230,000 distinct CDR3 sequences, around 8% of them present only once. The sequenced material came from blood, either unsorted or a sorted T cell fraction (not recorded which). Receptor source: a female donor with ankylosing spondylitis or in good health (not recorded which).

The chain joins TRBV29-1 to TRBJ2-1, with 8 bases that match TRBD1. Germline-derived CDR1 and CDR2 are SQVTM and ANQGSEA. Trimming cost V 4 bases and J 2 bases; bases outside gene matches: 4. The CDR3 length is 14 residues. This CDR3 is CSVGPGGAYNEQFF. CDR3 DNA: TGCAGCGTTGGGCCAGGGGGCGCCTACAATGAGCAGTTCTTC.

This clonotype was seen ten or more times. The chain links TRBV6-1 to TRBJ2-7; tentative D call: TRBD2 (5 bases). V lost 6 bases and J lost 2, with 20 bases in between. Germline CDR1 is MNHNS and CDR2 is SASEGT. This CDR3 comprises 16 residues. Here the CDR3 reads CASSRPASGKPYEQYF. CDR3 bases: TGTGCCAGCAGCCGCCCAGCGAGCGGCAAACCCTACGAGCAGTACTTC.

This clonotype was detected ten times or more. The chain recombines TRBV3-1 with TRBJ2-7; D possibly uses TRBD1 or TRBD2 (5 bases each). V was trimmed by 7 bases and J by 3 bases, leaving 13 bases between them. Per the germline V gene, CDR1 is LGHDT and CDR2 is YNNKEL (reference sequence). The CDR3 contains 13 residues. CDR3 DNA: TGTGCCAGCACCTACTCGGGGCTCTACGAGCAGTACTTC. It specifies CASTYSGLYEQYF.

This clonotype has ten or more counts. The rearrangement uses TRBV12-3 or TRBV12-4 and TRBJ2-2, with a weak D call TRBD1 (6 bases). V was shortened by 6 bases and J by 4 bases, with 15 bases between the two germline ends. The CDR3 loop spans 15 amino acids. The CDR3 here is CASSLRLGGTGELFF. CDR3 nucleotides: TGTGCCAGCAGCTTACGCCTAGGGGGCACCGGGGAGCTGTTTTTT.

This clonotype was picked up many times. The rearrangement uses TRBV20-1 and TRBJ2-1; 10 nucleotides match TRBD2. Germline CDR1 DFQATT, CDR2 SNEGSKA (reference sequence). The ends lost 5 bases at V and 3 bases at J; junction bases unmatched: 16. The CDR3 loop spans 18 amino acids. The CDR3 DNA follows: TGCAGTGCTCCCCAAGGGCCAGATGCTAGCGGGAGCTACAATGAGCAGTTCTTC. It yields the protein CSAPQGPDASGSYNEQFF.

Turning to this clonotype: A much larger clone differs by one base, so this may be a read error. CDR3 protein: CASSRVNYEQYF. CDR3 bases: TGTGCCAGCTCGAGGGTGAACTACGAGCAGTACTTC. The chain couples TRBV18 to TRBJ2-7; D possibly corresponds to TRBD2 (5 bases). V dropped 6 bases and J dropped 3 bases, with 9 bases sitting between them. From germline, CDR1 is KGHSH and CDR2 LQKENI. This CDR3 contains 12 residues.

The chain employs TRBV5-4 and TRBJ2-5, with TRBD2 matching over 8 bases. Per the germline V gene, CDR1 is SGHNT and CDR2 is YYREEE (reference sequence). Trimming took 1 base from V and 4 from J; bases not matched to a gene: 0. This CDR3 is built from 13 residues. This chain's CDR3 is CASSLLAGETQYF. The CDR3 coding sequence is TGTGCCAGCAGCTTGCTAGCGGGAGAGACCCAGTACTTC. The full variable domain, completed using reference TRBV5-4 and TRBJ2-5, is ETGVTQSPTHLIKTRGQQVTLRCSSQSGHNTVSWYQQALGQGPQFIFQYYREEENGRGNFPPRFSGLQFPNYSSELNVNALELDDSALYLCASSLLAGETQYFGPGTRLLVL.

This clonotype was counted at least ten times. The chain combines TRBV4-3 with TRBJ2-2; 7 nucleotides line up with TRBD1. J gave up 5 bases and V 4 bases, and 10 bases lay outside the gene matches. CDR1 and CDR2 (germline): LGHNA, YSLEER. The CDR3 runs to 16 residues. As DNA, the CDR3 is TGCGCCAGCAGCCGGAACCGGGACAGTGAGACCGGGGAGCTGTTTTTT. It specifies CASSRNRDSETGELFF.

The CDR3 DNA is TGTGCCAGCAGCTTGGCCGGGACAGGACGCGCAGATACGCAGTATTTT. Encoded protein: CASSLAGTGRADTQYF. The chain combines TRBV7-2 with TRBJ2-3; 8 positions match TRBD1. Germline V gene data show CDR1 as SGHTA and CDR2 as FQGNSA. CDR3 length: 16 amino acids. J was trimmed by 4 bases and V by 3 bases; bases with no gene match: 9.

A few counts support this clonotype. This sequence joins TRBV6-2 or TRBV6-3 and TRBJ2-1, with 9 bases aligning to TRBD1. This CDR3 is 15 amino acids long. Germline CDR1 and CDR2: MNHEY and SVGEGT. Unmatched junction bases numbered 12, after V lost 6 bases and J lost 9 bases. The CDR3 sequence: CASSAGTGRLGEQFF. CDR3 sequence (DNA): TGTGCCAGCAGCGCCGGGACAGGGAGGCTCGGTGAGCAGTTCTTC.

J is TRBJ2-1 and V is TRBV11-2; perhaps D is TRBD1 or TRBD2 (5 bases each). Germline V gene lookup returns CDR1 SGHAT and CDR2 FQNNGV. This CDR3 is built from 14 residues. V was cut by 2 bases and J by 5 bases, with 10 bases left in between. CDR3 nucleotide sequence: TGTGCCAGCAGCTTAACGGGACGGAACAATGAGCAGTTCTTC. It is translated as CASSLTGRNNEQFF.

The chain employs TRBV13 and TRBJ2-3, with 7 bases fitting TRBD2. V gave up 5 bases and J gave up 0 bases; unmatched junction bases: 2. CDR1 is PRHDT and CDR2 is FYEKMQ in the germline V gene (reference sequence). The CDR3 has 14 amino acids. CDR3 protein: CASSREASTDTQYF. CDR3 DNA sequence: TGTGCCAGCAGCCGGGAGGCCAGCACAGATACGCAGTATTTT. The full variable domain, completed using reference TRBV13 and TRBJ2-3, is AAGVIQSPRHLIKEKRETATLKCYPIPRHDTVYWYQQGPGQDPQFLISFYEKMQSDKGSIPDRFSAQQFSDYHSELNMSSLELGDSALYFCASSREASTDTQYFGPGTRLTVL.

This clonotype was detected many times. This chain links TRBV5-6 with TRBJ2-3; unclear D gene. V lost 0 bases, J lost 4 bases, and 6 bases lay in between. The CDR3 totals 13 residues. The germline gives CDR1 SGHDT, CDR2 YYEEEE. CDR3 nucleotide sequence: TGTGCCAGCAGCTTGGATGGAGCAGATACGCAGTATTTT. This translates into CASSLDGADTQYF.

This clonotype came up many times. CDR3 sequence: CASSVTGELFF. Written as DNA, the CDR3 is TGTGCCAGCAGTGTTACCGGGGAGCTGTTTTTT. The chain combines TRBV12-3 or TRBV12-4 with TRBJ2-2; D remains unclear. This CDR3 is built from 11 residues. Between the trimmed V and J ends, which lost 5 bases and 5 bases, there was a span of 3 bases.

Turning to this clonotype: One end of the junction fails to match germline, which may point to a read error. The chain employs TRBV5-5 and TRBJ1-5; TRBD1 might be the D (6 bases). In germline, CDR1 is SGHKS, CDR2 YYEKEE (reference sequence). This CDR3 is built from 18 residues. The chain's CDR3 is CVSSYSTGFLNSNQPQHF. The CDR3 bases are TGTGTCAGCAGCTATAGTACAGGGTTTCTAAATAGCAATCAGCCTCAGCATTTT.

In its sample, this clonotype was seen many times. The chain is built from TRBV24-1 and TRBJ2-1, with D perhaps given as TRBD1 or TRBD2 (6 bases each). The CDR3 runs 14 residues. Germline V gives CDR1 KGHDR, CDR2 SFDVKD. V lost 9 bases to trimming and J lost 3 bases, with 14 bases between them. Written as DNA, the CDR3 is TGTGCCACCGCCCGAGGGGGGAGCTACAATGAGCAGTTCTTC. Translating it yields CATARGGSYNEQFF.

In this sample, this clonotype turned up many times. The chain has TRBV20-1 and TRBJ2-7; 12 nucleotides line up with TRBD2. CDR1 DFQATT and CDR2 SNEGSKA come from the germline V gene (reference sequence). The V gene end was trimmed by 3 bases and the J gene end by 3 bases; junction bases not matched to a gene: 9. The CDR3 extends over 16 amino acids. CDR3 sequence: CSASHGLAGLIYEQYF. Written as DNA, the CDR3 is TGCAGTGCTAGTCACGGACTAGCGGGGCTAATCTACGAGCAGTACTTC.

This clonotype was picked up many times. The rearrangement uses TRBV12-5 and TRBJ2-2; TRBD1 matches at 7 bases. CDR3 length: 16 amino acids. J gave up 2 bases and V 1 base, and 4 bases lay outside the gene matches. Germline V gene data show CDR1 as LGHNT and CDR2 as FRNRAP. CDR3 in DNA: TGTGCTAGTGGTTTGGATACAGGGGTTAACACCGGGGAGCTGTTTTTT. Translating it yields CASGLDTGVNTGELFF.

Turning to this clonotype: A read error may explain this, as a much larger clone is one base away. V usage is TRBV14 and J usage is TRBJ1-5; D uncertain. The CDR3 loop spans 14 amino acids. Germline V gene lookup returns CDR1 SGHDN and CDR2 FVKESK. The CDR3 DNA follows: TGTACCAGCAGCCAAGATCAGTCGGGACAGCCCCAGCATTTT. Its protein is CTSSQDQSGQPQHF. Filled out from reference TRBV14 and TRBJ1-5, the complete variable domain reads EAGVTQFPSHSVIEKGQTVTLRCDPISGHDNLYWYRRVMGKEIKFLLHFVKESKQDESGMPNNRFLAERTGGTYSTLKVQPAELEDSGVYFCTSSQDQSGQPQHFGDGTRLSIL.

This clonotype was seen repeatedly, ten times or more. The chain employs TRBV12-3 or TRBV12-4 and TRBJ1-5; D might be TRBD1 (5 bases). The CDR3 totals 14 residues. The V end lost 6 bases, the J end lost 3 bases, and 12 bases lay between the germline ends. The CDR3 bases are TGTGCCAGCAGACCTGGACATTCCAATCAGCCCCAGCATTTT. This sequence encodes CASRPGHSNQPQHF.

This clonotype was picked up many times. This rearrangement joins TRBV29-1 to TRBJ1-2; D is ambiguous. The CDR3 extends over 11 amino acids. Trimming stripped 0 bases from V and 5 bases from J, with 4 bases between. CDR1 is SQVTM, CDR2 ANQGSEA, per germline. The CDR3 here is CSVEENYGYTF. The CDR3 DNA sequence: TGCAGCGTTGAAGAGAATTATGGCTACACCTTC. The full variable domain, with the rest looked up from reference TRBV29-1 and TRBJ1-2, is SAVISQKPSRDICQRGTSLTIQCQVDSQVTMMFWYRQQPGQSLTLIATANQGSEATYESGFVIDKFPISRPNLTFSTLTVSNMSPEDSSIYLCSVEENYGYTFGSGTRLTVV.

This clonotype was seen ten or more times. The chain is built from TRBV7-2 and TRBJ1-2, with D uncertain. The germline gives CDR1 SGHTA, CDR2 FQGNSA. Trimming took off 3 bases at V and 4 bases at J, with 9 bases between the two ends. The CDR3 contains 13 residues. The CDR3 region is CASSFSIFYGYTF. The DNA for the CDR3 is TGTGCCAGCAGCTTCTCAATATTCTATGGCTACACCTTC. The full variable domain, its missing parts supplied by reference TRBV7-2 and TRBJ1-2, is GAGVSQSPSNKVTEKGKDVELRCDPISGHTALYWYRQSLGQGLEFLIYFQGNSAPDKSGLPSDRFSAERTGGSVSTLTIQRTQQEDSAVYLCASSFSIFYGYTFGSGTRLTVV.

The chain uses TRBV28 and TRBJ1-3; D possibly corresponds to TRBD1 (5 bases). V lost 3 bases to trimming and J lost 2 bases, with 17 bases between them. Germline CDR1 is MDHEN and CDR2 is SYDVKM. The CDR3 length is 17 residues. This CDR3 is CASSFRLPGGTGNTIYF. In DNA form, the CDR3 reads TGTGCCAGCAGTTTCCGCCTCCCGGGGGGGACTGGAAACACCATATATTTT.

At least ten counts were recorded for this clonotype. The chain has TRBV28 and TRBJ1-1; perhaps TRBD1 as D (6 bases). CDR3 size: 14 residues. Trimming took off 5 bases at V and 8 bases at J, with 18 bases between the two ends. Germline V gene sequence: CDR1 MDHEN, CDR2 SYDVKM. The CDR3 sequence: CASSTNRVLTEAFF. Here the CDR3 DNA reads TGTGCCAGCAGTACAAACAGGGTTCTGACCGAAGCTTTCTTT. Using reference TRBV28 and TRBJ1-1 for the parts outside the CDR3, the full variable domain is DVKVTQSSRYLVKRTGEKVFLECVQDMDHENMFWYRQDPGLGLRLIYFSYDVKMKEKGDIPEGYSVSREKKERFSLILESASTNQTSMYLCASSTNRVLTEAFFGQGTRLTVV.

This clonotype showed up many times. V usage is TRBV9 and J usage is TRBJ1-1; D remains unclear. The CDR3 covers 15 residues. The V end was cut by 4 bases, the J end by 0 bases, with 13 bases between. Germline V gene sequence: CDR1 SGDLS, CDR2 YYNGEE. CDR3 DNA sequence: TGTGCCAGCAGCCCAACCGTGAGCTTGAACACTGAAGCTTTCTTT. It codes for CASSPTVSLNTEAFF.

This clonotype was counted many times. The chain combines TRBV20-1 with TRBJ2-1; perhaps TRBD2 as D (5 bases). V lost 0 bases to trimming and J lost 3 bases, with 15 bases between them. The CDR3 totals 16 residues. Germline lookup yields CDR1 DFQATT and CDR2 SNEGSKA (reference sequence). The CDR3 DNA reads as TGCAGTGCTAGAGATCCCGCCCCGACTAACTACAATGAGCAGTTCTTC. This codes for CSARDPAPTNYNEQFF.

This clonotype was observed many times. The chain uses TRBV20-1 and TRBJ2-1; D might be TRBD1 (5 bases). This CDR3 contains 15 residues. CDR1 and CDR2 (germline): DFQATT, SNEGSKA (reference sequence). V lost 1 base, J lost 0 bases, and 10 bases lay in between. As DNA, the CDR3 is TGCAGTGCTAGAGTCGACAGACGCTCCTACAATGAGCAGTTCTTC. Translation gives CSARVDRRSYNEQFF.

This clonotype was seen ten or more times. The chain is built from TRBV20-1 and TRBJ2-1, with a possible D match to TRBD1 (6 bases). Germline V gene data show CDR1 as DFQATT and CDR2 as SNEGSKA (reference sequence). Trimming stripped 6 bases from V and 10 bases from J, with 13 bases between. The CDR3 covers 11 residues. The CDR3 sequence is CSAPQGMEQFF. The CDR3 DNA reads TGCAGTGCGCCACAGGGTATGGAGCAGTTCTTC.

This clonotype appeared many times. This chain links TRBV7-8 with TRBJ1-5; a possible D gene is TRBD1 (5 bases). CDR1 and CDR2 (germline): SGHVS, FQNEAQ. The CDR3 length is 15 residues. Trimming took off 2 bases at V and 0 bases at J, with 8 bases between the two ends. The chain's CDR3 is CASSLQTASNQPQHF. The CDR3 bases are TGTGCCAGCAGCTTACAGACAGCTAGCAATCAGCCCCAGCATTTT. Drawing the rest from reference TRBV7-8 and TRBJ1-5, the complete variable domain is GAGVSQSPRYKVAKRGQDVALRCDPISGHVSLFWYQQALGQGPEFLTYFQNEAQLDKSGLPSDRFFAERPEGSVSTLKIQRTQQEDSAVYLCASSLQTASNQPQHFGDGTRLSIL.